The 10 T cell receptor beta chains listed next were all sequenced from one sample in a study of blood T cell repertoires in COVID-19. Sequencing was performed with immunoSEQ multiplex PCR; in TCRdb, only in-frame clones are kept and a portion is missing. The sample consists of about 76,000 clones, approximately 86% of them appearing once. The sample taken for sequencing was peripheral blood. These receptors were taken from a human donor in a cohort sampled during active COVID-19.

This rearrangement joins TRBV10-3 to TRBJ1-3; tentative D call: TRBD1 (6 bases). V was trimmed by 7 bases and J by 0 bases, leaving 16 bases between them. The CDR3 sequence is 16 residues long. Germline CDR1 ENHRY, CDR2 SYGVKD. The CDR3 loop reads CAITDPSGVSGNTIYF. For the CDR3, the DNA is TGTGCCATCACTGATCCGTCAGGGGTCTCTGGAAACACCATATATTTT.

This clone was seen a single time. The chain employs TRBV27 and TRBJ2-7; the match to TRBD1 covers 10 bases. CDR1 and CDR2 (germline): MNHEY, SMNVEV (reference sequence). The CDR3 runs to 17 residues. After removal of 4 bases from V and 3 bases from J, the junction contained 12 bases not matched to a gene. The CDR3 region has the DNA TGTGCCAGCAGTTCCCCCCGTGGACAGGGGGGACTCTACGAGCAGTACTTC. Translated: CASSSPRGQGGLYEQYF.

A word on this clone: Other nucleotide sequences from this sample produce the same CDR3. The chain uses TRBV4-1 and TRBJ1-2; 12 positions match TRBD1. V dropped 1 base and J dropped 8; count of bases not matched to a gene: 11. In germline, CDR1 is MGHRA, CDR2 YSYEKL. The CDR3 contains 17 residues. As DNA, the CDR3 is TGCGCCAGCAGCCAAGTAACGGGACAGGGGGCCATGGGAGGCTACACCTTC. Residues: CASSQVTGQGAMGGYTF.

The chain links TRBV7-2 to TRBJ2-2; 9 bases are shared with TRBD1. Germline lookup yields CDR1 SGHTA and CDR2 FQGNSA. The CDR3 covers 18 residues. The trim removed 7 bases at V and 3 bases at J, leaving 15 bases unmatched. The CDR3 loop reads CASNERGQGIRDTGELFF. CDR3 DNA sequence: TGTGCCAGCAACGAGAGGGGACAGGGAATCCGTGACACCGGGGAGCTGTTTTTT. The whole variable domain, filled in from reference TRBV7-2 and TRBJ2-2, reads GAGVSQSPSNKVTEKGKDVELRCDPISGHTALYWYRQSLGQGLEFLIYFQGNSAPDKSGLPSDRFSAERTGGSVSTLTIQRTQQEDSAVYLCASNERGQGIRDTGELFFGEGSRLTVL.

The V call is TRBV7-9, the J call TRBJ2-1; TRBD2 matches at 13 bases. The CDR3 is 14 residues long. CDR1 is SEHNR and CDR2 is FQNEAQ in the germline V gene (reference sequence). V shed 7 bases and J 7 bases; nucleotides not matched to a gene: 4. This chain's CDR3 is CASTTSGGVNEQFF. As DNA, the CDR3 is TGTGCCAGCACCACTAGCGGGGGGGTTAATGAGCAGTTCTTC.

This chain connects TRBV14 to TRBJ2-1, with D uncertain. Trimming left V 1 base short and J 8 bases short, with 9 bases between. CDR1 and CDR2 from the germline V gene are SGHDN and FVKESK. CDR3 length: 13 amino acids. The CDR3, as DNA: TGTGCCAGCAGCCAAGTCGAAGCCGATGAGCAGTTCTTC. Protein sequence: CASSQVEADEQFF.

This chain connects TRBV30 to TRBJ1-4; D ambiguous. The CDR3 covers 14 residues. Germline loops: CDR1 GTSNPN, CDR2 SVGIG (reference sequence). Trimming shortened V by 2 bases and J by 7 bases, and 14 bases separated the two germline ends. CDR3 in DNA: TGTGCCTGGAGTTTGAGCCTCGATTTTGAAAAACTGTTTTTT. Amino acid sequence: CAWSLSLDFEKLFF.

This chain connects TRBV19 to TRBJ2-6, with D perhaps TRBD1 (5 bases). Germline CDR1 is LNHDA and CDR2 is SQIVND (reference sequence). Deletions cut 0 bases from V and 3 bases from J, with 6 bases between. CDR3 length: 15 amino acids. The DNA of the CDR3 is TGTGCCAGTAGTATAGACAGGGTTGGGGCCAACGTCCTGACTTTC. Its protein product is CASSIDRVGANVLTF.

The genes are TRBV5-4 and TRBJ2-7; TRBD1 matches 8 bases. With 2 bases clipped from V and 6 bases from J, the junction kept 4 bases outside the gene matches. The length of the CDR3 is 13 residues. Germline CDR1 is SGHNT and CDR2 is YYREEE (reference sequence). The CDR3: CASSFSGGSEQYF. CDR3 coding DNA: TGTGCCAGCAGCTTCTCAGGGGGCTCCGAGCAGTACTTC.

V and J are TRBV4-2 and TRBJ2-7, with 7 nucleotides matching TRBD2. The J segment lost 3 bases and the V segment lost 1 base, leaving 3 bases of the junction unmatched. The CDR3 is 14 amino acids. Germline lookup yields CDR1 LGHNA and CDR2 YNFKEQ. CDR3 protein: CASSQGLAGYEQYF. CDR3 DNA sequence: TGTGCCAGCAGCCAAGGACTAGCTGGCTACGAGCAGTACTTC.